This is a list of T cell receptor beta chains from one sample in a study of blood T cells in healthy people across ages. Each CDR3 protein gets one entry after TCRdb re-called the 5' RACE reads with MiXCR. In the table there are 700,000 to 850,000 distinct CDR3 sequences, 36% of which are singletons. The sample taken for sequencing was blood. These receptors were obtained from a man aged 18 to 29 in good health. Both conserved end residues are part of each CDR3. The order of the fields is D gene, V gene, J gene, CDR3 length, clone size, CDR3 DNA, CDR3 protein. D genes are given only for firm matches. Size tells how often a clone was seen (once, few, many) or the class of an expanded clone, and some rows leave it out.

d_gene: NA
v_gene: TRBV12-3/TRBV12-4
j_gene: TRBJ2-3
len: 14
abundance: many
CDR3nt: TGTGCCAGCAGGAGACAGGTCCGCACAGATACGCAGTATTTT
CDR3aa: CASRRQVRTDTQYF

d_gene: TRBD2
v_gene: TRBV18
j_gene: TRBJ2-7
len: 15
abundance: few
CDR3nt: TGTGCCAGCTCAACTGGGACTAGCGGGCGCTGGGAGCAGTACTTC
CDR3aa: CASSTGTSGRWEQYF

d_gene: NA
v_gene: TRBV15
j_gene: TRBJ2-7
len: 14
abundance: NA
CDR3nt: TGTGCCACCAGCAGAGATCGTTGGGACAATGAGCAGTACTTC
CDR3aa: CATSRDRWDNEQYF

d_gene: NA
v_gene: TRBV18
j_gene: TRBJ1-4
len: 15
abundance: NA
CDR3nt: TGTGCCAGCTCACCGCCTGAGGACAGAGAAGAAAAACTGTTTTTT
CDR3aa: CASSPPEDREEKLFF

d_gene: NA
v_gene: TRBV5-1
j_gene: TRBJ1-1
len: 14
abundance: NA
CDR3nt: TGCGCCAGCAGCCAACTACCCTTGAACACTGAAGCTTTCTTT
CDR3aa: CASSQLPLNTEAFF

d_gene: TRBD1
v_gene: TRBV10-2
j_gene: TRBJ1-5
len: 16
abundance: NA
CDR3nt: TGCGCCAGCAGTGAGCCAACGACAGGGGCCCATCAGCCCCAGCATTTT
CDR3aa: CASSEPTTGAHQPQHF

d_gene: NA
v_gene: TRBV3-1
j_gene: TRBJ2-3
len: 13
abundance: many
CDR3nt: TGTGCCAGCAGCCAATACGACGCAGATACGCAGTATTTT
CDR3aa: CASSQYDADTQYF

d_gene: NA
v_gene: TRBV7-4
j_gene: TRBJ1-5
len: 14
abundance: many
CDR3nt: TGTGCCTCCGCCATCAGGAGTGGGAGTCAGCCCCAGCATTTT
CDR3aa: CASAIRSGSQPQHF

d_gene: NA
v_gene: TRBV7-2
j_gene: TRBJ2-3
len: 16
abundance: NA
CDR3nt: TGTGCCAGCAGCTTAGCGCGACAGACCCTCACAGATGCGCAGTATTTT
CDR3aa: CASSLARQTLTDAQYF

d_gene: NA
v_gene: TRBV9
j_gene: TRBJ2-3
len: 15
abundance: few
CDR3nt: TGTGCCAGCAGCGATACCGGGACTGGCACAGATACGCAGTATTTT
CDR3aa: CASSDTGTGTDTQYF

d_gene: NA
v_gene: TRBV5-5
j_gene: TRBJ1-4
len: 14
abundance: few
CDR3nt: TGTGCCAGCAGCTCCCGTAGAGCGGAGGAAAAACTGTTTTTT
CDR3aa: CASSSRRAEEKLFF

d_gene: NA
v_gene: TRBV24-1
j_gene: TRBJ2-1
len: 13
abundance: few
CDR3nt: TGTGCCACCAGTGCTTTCAGACACAATGAGCAGTTCTTC
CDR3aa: CATSAFRHNEQFF

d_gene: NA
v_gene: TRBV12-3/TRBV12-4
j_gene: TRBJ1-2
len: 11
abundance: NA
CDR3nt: TGTGCCAGCAACTTCCGCGGGGGCTACACCTTC
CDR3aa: CASNFRGGYTF

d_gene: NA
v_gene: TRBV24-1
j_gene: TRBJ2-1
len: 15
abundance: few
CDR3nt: TGTGCCACCAGTGCCTTGCCGGAAGGGGACAATGAGCAGTTCTTC
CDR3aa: CATSALPEGDNEQFF

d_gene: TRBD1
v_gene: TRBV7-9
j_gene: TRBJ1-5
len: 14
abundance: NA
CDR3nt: TGTGCCAGCAAAGCCGGGACAGGGTTCCAGCCCCAGCATTTT
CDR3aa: CASKAGTGFQPQHF

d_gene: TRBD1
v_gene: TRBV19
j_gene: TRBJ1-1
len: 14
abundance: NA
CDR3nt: TGTGCCAGTAGTTCACAGGGGGCGTACACTGAAGCTTTCTTT
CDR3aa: CASSSQGAYTEAFF

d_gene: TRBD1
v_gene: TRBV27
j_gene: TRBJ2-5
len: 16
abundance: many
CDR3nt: TGTGCCAGCAGTTTAGGCGGGACAGGGCTACAAGAGACCCAGTACTTC
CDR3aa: CASSLGGTGLQETQYF

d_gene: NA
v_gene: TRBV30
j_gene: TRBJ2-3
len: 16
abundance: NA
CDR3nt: TGTGCCTGGAGTCCCGGGACCCAATATCCCACAGATACGCAGTATTTT
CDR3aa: CAWSPGTQYPTDTQYF

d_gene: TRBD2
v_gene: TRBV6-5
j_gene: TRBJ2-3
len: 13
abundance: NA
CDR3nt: TGTGCCAGCAGTTATGGACTAGTCGGTACGCAGTATTTT
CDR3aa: CASSYGLVGTQYF

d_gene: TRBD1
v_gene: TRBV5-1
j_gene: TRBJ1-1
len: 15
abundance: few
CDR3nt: TGCGCCAGCAGCAAACCGACAGGGGATGGCACTGAAGCTTTCTTT
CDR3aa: CASSKPTGDGTEAFF

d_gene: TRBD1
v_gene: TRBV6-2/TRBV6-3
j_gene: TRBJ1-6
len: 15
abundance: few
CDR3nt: TGTGCCAGCAGTGACGACAGGGGGGAAGTTTCACCCCTCCACTTT
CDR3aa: CASSDDRGEVSPLHF

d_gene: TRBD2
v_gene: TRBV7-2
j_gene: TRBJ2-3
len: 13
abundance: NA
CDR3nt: TGTGCCAGCGCGGCGGGGGGGCGAGATACGCAGTATTTT
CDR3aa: CASAAGGRDTQYF

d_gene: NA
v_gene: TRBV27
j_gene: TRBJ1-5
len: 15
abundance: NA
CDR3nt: TGTGCCAGCAGTAACAGGGTTAATAGCAATCAGCCCCAGCATTTT
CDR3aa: CASSNRVNSNQPQHF

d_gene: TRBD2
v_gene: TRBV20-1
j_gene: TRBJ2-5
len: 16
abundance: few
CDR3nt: TGCAGTGCTAGATTTGCTAGCGGGGGTTACCAAGAGACCCAGTACTTC
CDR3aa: CSARFASGGYQETQYF

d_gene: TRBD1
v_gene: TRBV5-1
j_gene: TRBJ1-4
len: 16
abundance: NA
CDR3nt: TGCGCCAGCAGCCCAAATCGGGACAGGGGTAATGAAAAACTGTTTTTT
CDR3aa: CASSPNRDRGNEKLFF

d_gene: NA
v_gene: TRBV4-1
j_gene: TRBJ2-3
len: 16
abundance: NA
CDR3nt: TGCGCCGGCAGCCCTATCGGGGGTAGGGACACAGATACGCAGTATTTT
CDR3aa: CAGSPIGGRDTDTQYF

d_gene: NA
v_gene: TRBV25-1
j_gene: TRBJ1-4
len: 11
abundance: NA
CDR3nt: TGTGCCAGCAGCCACAATGAAAAACTGTTTTTT
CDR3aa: CASSHNEKLFF

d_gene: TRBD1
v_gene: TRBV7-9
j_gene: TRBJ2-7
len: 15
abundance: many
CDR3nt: TGTGCCAGCAGTAAAAACAGGGGCCGAACCTACGAGCAGTACTTC
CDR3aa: CASSKNRGRTYEQYF

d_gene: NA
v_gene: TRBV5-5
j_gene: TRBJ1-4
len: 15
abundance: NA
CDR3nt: TGTGCCAGCAGCTTTACGAGAACAACTAATGAAAAACTGTTTTTT
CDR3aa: CASSFTRTTNEKLFF

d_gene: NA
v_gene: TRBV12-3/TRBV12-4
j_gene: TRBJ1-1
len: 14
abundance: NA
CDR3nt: TGTGCCAGCAGTTTAAGGGCGCCGAACACTGAAGCTTTCTTT
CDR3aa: CASSLRAPNTEAFF

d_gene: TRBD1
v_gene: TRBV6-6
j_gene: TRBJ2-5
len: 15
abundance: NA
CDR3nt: TGTGCCAGCAGTGAGAGGGACAGGCAGACCTACAAGCAGTACTTC
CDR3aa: CASSERDRQTYKQYF

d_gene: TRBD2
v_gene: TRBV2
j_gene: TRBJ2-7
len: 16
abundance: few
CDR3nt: TGTGCCAGCAGTGAATGGGAGGGTCGTCGGGCCTACGAGCAGTACTTC
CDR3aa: CASSEWEGRRAYEQYF

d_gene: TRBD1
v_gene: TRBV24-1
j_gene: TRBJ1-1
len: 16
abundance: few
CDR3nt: TGTGCCACCAGTGGCTCGACAGGGGGCGAATACACTGAAGCTTTCTTT
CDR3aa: CATSGSTGGEYTEAFF

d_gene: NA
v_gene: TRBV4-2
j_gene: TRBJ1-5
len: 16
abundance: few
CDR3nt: TGTGCCAGCAGCCTTTTTCCCGAAGGAAGCAATCAGCCCCAGCATTTT
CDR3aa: CASSLFPEGSNQPQHF

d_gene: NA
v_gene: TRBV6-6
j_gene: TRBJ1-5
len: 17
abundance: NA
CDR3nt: TGTGCCAGCAATTACTTCCTGGGAGGCGGATCAGGTCAGCCCCAGCATTTT
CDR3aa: CASNYFLGGGSGQPQHF

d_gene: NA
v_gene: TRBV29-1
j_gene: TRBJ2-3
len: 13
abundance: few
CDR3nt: TGCAGCGTGGGGCGAACAGAAAGGGGTGCGCAGTATTTT
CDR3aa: CSVGRTERGAQYF

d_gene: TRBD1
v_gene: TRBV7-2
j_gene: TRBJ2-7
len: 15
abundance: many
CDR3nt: TGTGCCAGCAGCTTAGCGGGACAGGGTACCTACGAGCAGTACTTC
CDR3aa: CASSLAGQGTYEQYF